What follows is one TCR beta chain and its context. A much larger clone differs by one base, so this may be a read error. From around 500 ng of total RNA, TCR beta-specific cDNA was reverse-transcribed using a constant-region primer. Nested multiplex PCR, run for three rounds with slightly modified ARM-PCR, yielded TCR beta libraries. With TRBV1-TRBV30 forward primers and a C-beta reverse primer, the first two PCR rounds were run for around 10 cycles each. TCRdb re-called the multiplex PCR reads with MiXCR, one entry per CDR3 protein. The sample yields about 210,000 distinct CDR3 sequences, 70% to 90% seen once. These data are taken from a study of tumor-infiltrating lymphocytes in primary liver carcinoma. Unsorted bulk tissue, about 17-33 mg of it, served as the source for co-extraction of RNA and DNA. Per germline, CDR1 DFQATT and CDR2 SNEGSKA (reference sequence). This CDR3 is built from 15 residues. Trimming removed 8 bases at V and 5 bases at J, with 24 bases between.

This sequence joins TRBV20-1 and TRBJ2-5, with D uncertain. The TCR was taken from a middle-aged man with primary liver carcinoma and hepatitis B virus infection. The material sequenced was tumor tissue from primary liver carcinoma. The CDR3 reads CSQTTDGNIQETQYF. In DNA form, the CDR3 reads TGCAGTCAGACCACTGACGGAAATATCCAGGAGACCCAGTACTTC.